A selection of T cell receptor beta chains follows, all from one sample in a study of cytomegalovirus exposure and HLA in healthy donors. TCRdb's copy holds only in-frame clones and misses some; the assay was immunoSEQ multiplex PCR. The table includes 90,000 to 100,000 clones, just under 70% detected once. Specimen: PBMCs. The receptor source for this set is a man aged 45-65 years in good health and CMV-seronegative. The CDR3 runs from the conserved cysteine through the conserved F or W. The D gene is left open where the match is weak. Clone size appears in some rows only: once, few, many, or a class for an expanded clone.

v_call	j_call	d_call	clone_size	cdr3_aa	cdr3_nt
TRBV27	TRBJ2-5	TRBD2	-	CASSSMLGRGKTTQYF	TGTGCCAGCAGTTCCATGTTAGGGCGGGGGAAGACGACCCAGTACTTC
TRBV2	TRBJ1-4	-	few	CAGRTPVNEKLFF	TGTGCCGGAAGGACTCCAGTTAATGAAAAACTGTTTTTT
TRBV7-8	TRBJ1-1	-	-	CASSFGATGEAFF	TGTGCCAGCAGCTTTGGGGCTACAGGGGAAGCTTTCTTT
TRBV27	TRBJ1-2	-	-	CASSPRGGLYYGYTF	TGTGCCAGCAGTCCTCGGGGGGGGCTTTACTATGGCTACACCTTC
TRBV30	TRBJ1-1	-	-	CARSPGRGTEAFF	TGTGCCCGGAGTCCGGGCAGGGGAACTGAAGCTTTCTTT
TRBV5-1	TRBJ1-2	-	few	CASTDRNYGYTF	TGCGCCAGCACTGACAGGAACTATGGCTACACCTTC
TRBV29-1	TRBJ2-7	-	-	CSVVVQNYEQYF	TGCAGCGTTGTCGTGCAGAACTACGAGCAGTACTTC
TRBV18	TRBJ1-1	TRBD1	-	CASSPPGGQGAEAFF	TGTGCCAGCTCACCACCGGGGGGCCAGGGGGCTGAAGCTTTCTTT
TRBV29-1	TRBJ1-1	-	-	CSVCRDPQTEAFF	TGCAGCGTATGCAGGGATCCTCAAACTGAAGCTTTCTTT
TRBV2	TRBJ2-5	-	-	CASSADTNPQETQYF	TGTGCCAGCAGTGCAGACACCAACCCCCAAGAGACCCAGTACTTC
TRBV19	TRBJ1-5	-	-	CASNLVGRGSNQPQHF	TGTGCCAGTAATCTCGTTGGGCGGGGAAGCAATCAGCCCCAGCATTTT
TRBV6-5	TRBJ1-2	-	-	CASSAGRYGYTF	TGTGCCAGCAGTGCGGGACGCTATGGCTACACCTTC
TRBV6-6	TRBJ2-4	-	-	CASSLWSGAKNIQYF	TGTGCCAGCAGTTTGTGGAGTGGGGCCAAAAACATTCAGTACTTC
TRBV4-1	TRBJ1-1	-	-	CASRYEASREAFF	TGCGCCAGCAGGTACGAGGCGAGTCGTGAAGCTTTCTTT
TRBV7-9	TRBJ2-1	TRBD2	-	CASSGTSGRWGYNEQFF	TGTGCCAGCAGCGGGACTAGCGGGAGGTGGGGCTACAATGAGCAGTTCTTC
TRBV28	TRBJ1-5	-	few	CASSWTGQQPQHF	TGTGCCAGCAGTTGGACTGGTCAGCAGCCCCAGCATTTT
TRBV21-1	TRBJ2-3	-	-	CASTPTGMDSQGDTQYF	TGTGCCAGCACCCCGACGGGCATGGACAGCCAGGGCGACACGCAGTATTTT
TRBV6-1	TRBJ1-5	-	-	CASSEGQYQPQHF	TGTGCCAGCAGTGAAGGACAATATCAGCCCCAGCATTTT
TRBV6-6	TRBJ1-2	-	-	CASSNTGNYGYTF	TGTGCCAGCAGCAATACAGGGAACTATGGCTACACCTTC
TRBV6-1	TRBJ1-2	TRBD1	-	CASSFTGAYGYTF	TGTGCCAGCAGTTTCACAGGGGCCTATGGCTACACCTTC
TRBV28	TRBJ1-3	TRBD1	-	CASSPARGHGNTIYF	TGTGCCAGCAGTCCGGCCAGGGGGCATGGAAACACCATATATTTT
TRBV5-6	TRBJ2-1	TRBD1	-	CASSKTGAYYNEQFF	TGTGCCAGCAGCAAGACAGGGGCCTACTACAATGAGCAGTTCTTC
TRBV5-1	TRBJ1-1	TRBD1	once	CASSWDRGDTEAFF	TGCGCCAGCAGCTGGGACAGGGGGGACACTGAAGCTTTCTTT
TRBV2	TRBJ1-4	TRBD1	-	CASRDRAREKLFF	TGTGCCAGCAGAGACAGGGCAAGGGAAAAACTGTTTTTT
TRBV7-9	TRBJ2-1	TRBD2	-	CASRASGFPGTYNEQFF	TGTGCCAGCAGGGCTAGCGGCTTCCCTGGTACCTACAATGAGCAGTTCTTC
TRBV28	TRBJ1-1	-	-	CASSLMSTEAFF	TGTGCCAGCAGTTTAATGAGCACTGAAGCTTTCTTT
TRBV4-1	TRBJ2-5	-	-	CASSQEEGWVETQYF	TGCGCCAGCAGCCAAGAGGAGGGATGGGTCGAGACCCAGTACTTC
TRBV7-6	TRBJ2-5	-	-	CASSPGKETQYF	TGTGCCAGCAGCCCAGGGAAAGAGACCCAGTACTTC
TRBV30	TRBJ1-6	-	-	CACRGISPLHF	TGTGCCTGCCGGGGTATTTCACCCCTCCACTTT
TRBV19	TRBJ2-3	TRBD2	-	CASSIRRESTDTQYF	TGTGCCAGTAGTATACGGCGGGAGTCCACAGATACGCAGTATTTT
TRBV28	TRBJ1-5	-	-	CASSFVGGNQPQHF	TGTGCCAGCAGTTTTGTAGGGGGCAATCAGCCCCAGCATTTT
TRBV19	TRBJ1-4	-	-	CASSIGGANEKLFF	TGTGCCAGTAGTATTGGAGGGGCTAATGAAAAACTGTTTTTT
TRBV9	TRBJ1-6	-	-	CASSRTGSPLHF	TGTGCCAGCAGCCGTACGGGTTCACCCCTCCACTTT
TRBV5-5	TRBJ2-7	-	-	CASSLELQGSYEQYF	TGTGCCAGCAGCTTAGAACTACAGGGCTCCTACGAGCAGTACTTC
TRBV2	TRBJ1-1	-	-	CASTIAGNTEAFF	TGTGCCAGCACTATCGCAGGGAACACTGAAGCTTTCTTT
TRBV5-1	TRBJ2-1	TRBD2	few	CASSGRGRGYRNEQFF	TGCGCCAGCAGCGGGCGCGGGAGGGGCTATCGGAATGAGCAGTTCTTC
TRBV7-9	TRBJ1-5	-	few	CASSLRGDQPQHF	TGTGCCAGCAGCTTGCGGGGTGATCAGCCCCAGCATTTT